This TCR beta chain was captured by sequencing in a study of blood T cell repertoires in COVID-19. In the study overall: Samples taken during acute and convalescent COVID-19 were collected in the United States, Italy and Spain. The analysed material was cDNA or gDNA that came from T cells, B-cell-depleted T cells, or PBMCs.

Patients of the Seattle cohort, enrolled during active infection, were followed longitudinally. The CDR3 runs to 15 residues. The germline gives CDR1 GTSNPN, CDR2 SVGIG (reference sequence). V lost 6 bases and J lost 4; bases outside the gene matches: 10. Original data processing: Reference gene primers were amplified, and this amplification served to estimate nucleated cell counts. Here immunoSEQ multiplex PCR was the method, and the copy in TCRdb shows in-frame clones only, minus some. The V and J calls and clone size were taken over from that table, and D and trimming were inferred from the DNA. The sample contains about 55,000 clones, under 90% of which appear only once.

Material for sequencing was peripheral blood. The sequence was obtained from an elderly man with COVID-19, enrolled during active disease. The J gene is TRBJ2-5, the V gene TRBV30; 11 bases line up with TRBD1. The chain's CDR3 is CACHHGQGAPETQYF. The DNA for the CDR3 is TGTGCCTGCCACCACGGACAGGGGGCTCCAGAGACCCAGTACTTC. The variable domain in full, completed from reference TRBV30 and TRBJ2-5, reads SQTIHQWPATLVQPVGSPLSLECTVEGTSNPNLYWYRQAAGRGLQLLFYSVGIGQISSEVPQNLSASRPQDRQFILSSKKLLLSDSGFYLCACHHGQGAPETQYFGPGTRLLVL.